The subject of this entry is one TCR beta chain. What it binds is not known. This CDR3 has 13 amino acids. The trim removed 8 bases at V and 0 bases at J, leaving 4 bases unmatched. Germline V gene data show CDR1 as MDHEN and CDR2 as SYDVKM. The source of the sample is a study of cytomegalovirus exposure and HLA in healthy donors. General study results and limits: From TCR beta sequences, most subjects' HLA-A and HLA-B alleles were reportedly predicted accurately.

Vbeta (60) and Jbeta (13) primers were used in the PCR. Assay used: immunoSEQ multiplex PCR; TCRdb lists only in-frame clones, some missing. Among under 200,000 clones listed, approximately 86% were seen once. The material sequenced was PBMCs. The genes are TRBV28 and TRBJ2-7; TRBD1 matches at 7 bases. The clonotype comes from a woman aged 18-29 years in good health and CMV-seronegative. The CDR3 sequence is CASGRQGSYEQYF. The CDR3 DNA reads TGTGCCAGCGGCCGACAGGGCTCCTACGAGCAGTACTTC.